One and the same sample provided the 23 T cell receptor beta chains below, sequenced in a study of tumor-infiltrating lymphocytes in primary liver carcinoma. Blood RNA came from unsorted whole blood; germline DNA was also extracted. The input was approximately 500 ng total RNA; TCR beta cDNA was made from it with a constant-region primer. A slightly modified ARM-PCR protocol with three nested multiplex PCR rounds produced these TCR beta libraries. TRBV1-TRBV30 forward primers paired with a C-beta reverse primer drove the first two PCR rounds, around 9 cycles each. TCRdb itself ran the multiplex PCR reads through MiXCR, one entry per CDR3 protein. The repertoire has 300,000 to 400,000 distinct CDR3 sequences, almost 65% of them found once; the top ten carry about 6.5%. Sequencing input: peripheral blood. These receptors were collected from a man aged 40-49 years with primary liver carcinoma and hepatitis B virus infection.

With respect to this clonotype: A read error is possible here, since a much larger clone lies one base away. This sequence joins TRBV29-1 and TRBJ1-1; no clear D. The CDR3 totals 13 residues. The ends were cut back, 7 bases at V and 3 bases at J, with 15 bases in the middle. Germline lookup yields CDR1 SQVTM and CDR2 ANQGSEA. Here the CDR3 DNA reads TGCAGCGCCGAGGTCTCTCGGGACACTGAAGCTTTCTTT. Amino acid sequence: CSAEVSRDTEAFF.

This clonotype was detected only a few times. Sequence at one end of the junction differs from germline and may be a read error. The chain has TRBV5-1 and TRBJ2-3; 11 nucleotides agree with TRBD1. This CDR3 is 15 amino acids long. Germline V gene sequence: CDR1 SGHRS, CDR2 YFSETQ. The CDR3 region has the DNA TGCGCCAGCAGCGGAGGGACAGGGGGGGCGGATACGCAGTGTTTT. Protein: CASSGGTGGADTQCF.

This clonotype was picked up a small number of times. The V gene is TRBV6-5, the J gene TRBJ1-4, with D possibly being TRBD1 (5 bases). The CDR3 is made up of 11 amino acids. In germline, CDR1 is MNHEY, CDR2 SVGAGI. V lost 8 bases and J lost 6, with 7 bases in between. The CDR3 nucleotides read TGTGCCAGCTCCAGGGATGAAAAACTGTTTTTT. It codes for CASSRDEKLFF.

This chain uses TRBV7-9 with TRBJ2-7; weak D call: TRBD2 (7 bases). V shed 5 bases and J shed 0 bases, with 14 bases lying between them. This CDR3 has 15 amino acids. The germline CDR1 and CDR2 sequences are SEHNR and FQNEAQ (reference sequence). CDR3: CASSAEGGSSYEQYF. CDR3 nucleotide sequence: TGTGCCAGCAGCGCAGAGGGGGGGAGCTCCTACGAGCAGTACTTC.

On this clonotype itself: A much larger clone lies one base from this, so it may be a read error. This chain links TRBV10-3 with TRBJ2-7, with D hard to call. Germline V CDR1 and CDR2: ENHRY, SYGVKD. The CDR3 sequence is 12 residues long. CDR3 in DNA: TGTGCCGTCAGTCCAGGTACCTACGAGCAGTACTTC. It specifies CAVSPGTYEQYF.

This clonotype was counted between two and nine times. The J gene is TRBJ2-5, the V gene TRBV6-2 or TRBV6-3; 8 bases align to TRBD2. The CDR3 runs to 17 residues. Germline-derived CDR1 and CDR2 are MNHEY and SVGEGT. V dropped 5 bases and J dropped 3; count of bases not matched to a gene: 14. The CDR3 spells CASSPPRSGRLEETQYF. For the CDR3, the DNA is TGTGCCAGCAGTCCCCCTAGAAGCGGGAGACTCGAAGAGACCCAGTACTTC.

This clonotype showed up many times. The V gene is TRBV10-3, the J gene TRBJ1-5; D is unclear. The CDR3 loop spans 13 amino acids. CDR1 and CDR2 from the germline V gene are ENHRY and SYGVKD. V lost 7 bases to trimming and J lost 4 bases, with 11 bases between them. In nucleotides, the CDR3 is TGTGCCATCAAAGCGGCGGGGAATCAGCCCCAGCATTTT. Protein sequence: CAIKAAGNQPQHF.

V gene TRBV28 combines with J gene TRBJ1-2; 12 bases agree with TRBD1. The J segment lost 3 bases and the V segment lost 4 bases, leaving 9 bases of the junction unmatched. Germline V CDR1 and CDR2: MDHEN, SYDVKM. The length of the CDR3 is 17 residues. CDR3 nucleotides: TGTGCCAGCAGTTCCCGGGACAGGGGGCTTCTTGACTATGGCTACACCTTC. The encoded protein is CASSSRDRGLLDYGYTF.

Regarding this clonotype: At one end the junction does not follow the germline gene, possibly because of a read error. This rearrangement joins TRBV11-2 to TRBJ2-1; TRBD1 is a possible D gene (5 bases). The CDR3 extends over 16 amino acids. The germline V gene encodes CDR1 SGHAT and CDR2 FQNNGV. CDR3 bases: TGTGCCAGCAGGCTGGGGCCGGGTAGCTCCTACAATGAGCAATTCTTC. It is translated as CASRLGPGSSYNEQFF.

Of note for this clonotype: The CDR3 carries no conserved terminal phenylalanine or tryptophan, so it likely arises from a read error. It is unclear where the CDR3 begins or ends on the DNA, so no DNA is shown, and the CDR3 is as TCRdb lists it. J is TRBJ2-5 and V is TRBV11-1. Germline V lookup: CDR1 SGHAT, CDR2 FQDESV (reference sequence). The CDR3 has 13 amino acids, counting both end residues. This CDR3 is CASSRGYQEIQYL.

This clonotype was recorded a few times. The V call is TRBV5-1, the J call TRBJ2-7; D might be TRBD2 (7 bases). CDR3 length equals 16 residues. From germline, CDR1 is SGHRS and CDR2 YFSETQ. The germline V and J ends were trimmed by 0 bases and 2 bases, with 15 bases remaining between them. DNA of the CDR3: TGCGCCAGCAGCTTGGATACCGGGGGGCTTGCCTACGAGCAGTACTTC. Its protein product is CASSLDTGGLAYEQYF.

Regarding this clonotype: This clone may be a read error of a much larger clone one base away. CDR3 residues: CASRSPTLGANVLTF. Here the CDR3 DNA reads TGTGCCAGCAGATCTCCCACTCTGGGGGCCAACGTCCTGACTTTC. The rearrangement links TRBV5-6 to TRBJ2-6; D is unresolved. The CDR3 covers 15 residues. Germline V gene lookup returns CDR1 SGHDT and CDR2 YYEEEE. V lost 5 bases and J 4 bases, leaving 13 bases between the germline ends. The full variable domain, its missing parts supplied by reference TRBV5-6 and TRBJ2-6, is DAGVTQSPTHLIKTRGQQVTLRCSPKSGHDTVSWYQQALGQGPQFIFQYYEEEERQRGNFPDRFSGHQFPNYSSELNVNALLLGDSALYLCASRSPTLGANVLTFGAGSRLTVL.

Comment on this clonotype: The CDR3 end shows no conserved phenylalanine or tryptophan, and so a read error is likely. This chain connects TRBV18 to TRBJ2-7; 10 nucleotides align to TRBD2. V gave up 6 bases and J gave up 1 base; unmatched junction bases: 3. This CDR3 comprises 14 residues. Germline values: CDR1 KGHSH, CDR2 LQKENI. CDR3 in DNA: TGTGCCAGCTCTGCTAGCGGGAGTTCCTACGAGCAGTACTTA. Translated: CASSASGSSYEQYL.

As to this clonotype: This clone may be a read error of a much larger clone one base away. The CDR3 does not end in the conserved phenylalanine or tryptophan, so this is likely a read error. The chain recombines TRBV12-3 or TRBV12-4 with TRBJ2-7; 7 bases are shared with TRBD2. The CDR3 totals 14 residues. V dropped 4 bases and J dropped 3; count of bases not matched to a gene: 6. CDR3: CASSSWTRVYEQYS. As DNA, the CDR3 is TGTGCCAGCAGTTCCTGGACTAGGGTCTACGAGCAGTACTCC.

CDR3 residues: CASSRRDTYTGELFF. The CDR3 coding sequence is TGTGCCAGCAGCCGACGGGACACTTACACCGGGGAGCTGTTTTTT. V usage is TRBV13 and J usage is TRBJ2-2; the D gene is possibly TRBD1 (6 bases). V was pared by 5 bases and J by 3 bases, with 13 bases between. The germline V gene has CDR1 PRHDT and CDR2 FYEKMQ (reference sequence). The CDR3 is 15 amino acids.

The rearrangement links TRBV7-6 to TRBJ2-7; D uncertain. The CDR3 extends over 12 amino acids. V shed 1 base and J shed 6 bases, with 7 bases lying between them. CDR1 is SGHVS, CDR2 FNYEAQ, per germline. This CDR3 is CASSLVSGEQYF. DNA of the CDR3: TGTGCCAGCAGCTTAGTTTCGGGCGAGCAGTACTTC.

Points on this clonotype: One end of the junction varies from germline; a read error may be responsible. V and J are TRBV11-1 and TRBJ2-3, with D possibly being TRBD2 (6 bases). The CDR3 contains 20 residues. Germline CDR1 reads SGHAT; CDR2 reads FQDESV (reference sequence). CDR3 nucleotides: TGTGCCAGCAGCTTAGAACTAGCCTCTCCCCGCTGGGCGAGCACAGATACGCATTATTTT. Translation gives CASSLELASPRWASTDTHYF.

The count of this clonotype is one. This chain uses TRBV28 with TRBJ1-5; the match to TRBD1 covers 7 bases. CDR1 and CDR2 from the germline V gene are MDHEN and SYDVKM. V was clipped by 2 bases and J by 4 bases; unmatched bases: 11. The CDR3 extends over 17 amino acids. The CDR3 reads CASSLKSYRGGNQPQHF. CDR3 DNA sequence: TGTGCCAGCAGTTTAAAGTCGTACAGGGGAGGGAATCAGCCCCAGCATTTT. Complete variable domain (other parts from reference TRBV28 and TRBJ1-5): DVKVTQSSRYLVKRTGEKVFLECVQDMDHENMFWYRQDPGLGLRLIYFSYDVKMKEKGDIPEGYSVSREKKERFSLILESASTNQTSMYLCASSLKSYRGGNQPQHFGDGTRLSIL.

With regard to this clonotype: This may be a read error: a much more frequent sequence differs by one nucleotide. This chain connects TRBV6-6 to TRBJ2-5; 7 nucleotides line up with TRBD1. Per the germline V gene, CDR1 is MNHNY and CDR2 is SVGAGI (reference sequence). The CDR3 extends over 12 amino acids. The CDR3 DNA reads TGTGCCAGCAATGATACAGGGGCCGCAGCGGACTTC. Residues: CASNDTGAAADF.

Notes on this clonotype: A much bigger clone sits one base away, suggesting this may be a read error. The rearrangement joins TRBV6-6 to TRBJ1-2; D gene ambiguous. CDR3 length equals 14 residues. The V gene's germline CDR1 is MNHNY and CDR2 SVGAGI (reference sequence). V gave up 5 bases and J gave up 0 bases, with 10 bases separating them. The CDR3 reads CASSTTTTNYGYTF. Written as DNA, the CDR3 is TGTGCCAGCAGTACAACGACAACTAACTATGGCTACACCTTC.

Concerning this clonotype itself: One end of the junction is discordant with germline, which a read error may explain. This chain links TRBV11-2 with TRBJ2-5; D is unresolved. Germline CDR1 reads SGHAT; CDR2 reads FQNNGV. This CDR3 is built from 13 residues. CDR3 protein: CASTLGIQETQYF. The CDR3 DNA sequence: TGTGCCAGTACCCTAGGGATTCAAGAGACCCAGTATTTC.

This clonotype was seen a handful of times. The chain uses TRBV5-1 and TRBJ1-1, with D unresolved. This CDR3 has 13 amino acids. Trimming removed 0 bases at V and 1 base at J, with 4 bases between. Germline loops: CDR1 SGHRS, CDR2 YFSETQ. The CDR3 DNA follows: TGCGCCAGCAGCTTGGCCCAGAACACTGAAGCTTTCTTT. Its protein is CASSLAQNTEAFF.

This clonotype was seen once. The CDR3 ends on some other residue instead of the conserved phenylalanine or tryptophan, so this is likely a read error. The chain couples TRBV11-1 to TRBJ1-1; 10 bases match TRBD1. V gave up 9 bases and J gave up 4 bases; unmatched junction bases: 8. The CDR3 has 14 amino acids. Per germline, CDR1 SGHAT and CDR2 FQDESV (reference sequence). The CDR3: CASTLTGGFTEAFI. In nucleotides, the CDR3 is TGTGCCAGTACCCTGACAGGGGGCTTCACTGAAGCTTTCATT.